A single sample is the source of the 4 T cell receptor beta chains below, sequenced in a study of identical twins. One entry per CDR3 protein, called by TCRdb with MiXCR from the 5' RACE reads. The repertoire has approximately 220,000 distinct CDR3 sequences, around 9.6% of them found once; the top ten carry 5.1%. The source material was memory (CD45RO+) T cells sorted from blood. The receptors derive from a young woman in good health.

The CDR3 protein is CASSLALGQDYGYTF. In nucleotides, the CDR3 is TGTGCCAGCAGCTTAGCGCTAGGGCAGGACTATGGCTACACCTTC. The rearrangement uses TRBV7-2 and TRBJ1-2, with D hard to call. V lost 0 bases and J lost 3, with 11 bases in between. This CDR3 is 15 amino acids long. CDR1 and CDR2 from the germline V gene are SGHTA and FQGNSA.

This clonotype was seen a handful of times. The V gene is TRBV5-5, the J gene TRBJ2-1; 9 nucleotides align to TRBD1. CDR3 size: 15 residues. Germline CDR1 SGHKS, CDR2 YYEKEE (reference sequence). Trimming at V came to 4 bases and at J to 4 bases, leaving 6 bases not matched to a gene. The CDR3 DNA reads as TGTGCCAGCAGCCCAATGGACAGGGGATACAATGAGCAGTTCTTC. Amino acids: CASSPMDRGYNEQFF.

The table lists this clonotype with a few counts. The chain links TRBV20-1 to TRBJ2-1, with D possibly TRBD2 on 5 matching bases. This CDR3 is 16 amino acids long. Trimming left V 3 bases short and J 8 bases short, with 23 bases between. From germline, CDR1 is DFQATT and CDR2 SNEGSKA (reference sequence). Here the CDR3 DNA reads TGCAGTGCTAGCCACTGGGAGCGGCTAGGGTTGGATGAGCAGTTCTTC. Its translation: CSASHWERLGLDEQFF.

The chain joins TRBV20-1 to TRBJ2-5; D is ambiguous. The CDR3 covers 13 residues. Germline loops: CDR1 DFQATT, CDR2 SNEGSKA (reference sequence). The germline V and J ends were trimmed by 4 bases and 4 bases, with 13 bases remaining between them. The DNA for the CDR3 is TGCAGTGCTAATCTCCAGCGTGGAGAGACCCAGTACTTC. Encoded protein: CSANLQRGETQYF.